One and the same sample provided the 20 T cell receptor beta chains below, sequenced in a study of T cell repertoires in cytomegalovirus infection. These TCRs are of unknown antigen specificity. TCRdb analysed the reads with MiXCR anew, one entry per CDR3 protein. The sample records roughly 990,000 distinct CDR3 sequences, less than 40% being singletons. The sample consisted of cultured CD8+ T cells from PBMCs, taken from culture after CMV antigen stimulation. These receptors all come from a human donor in good health (CMV status not recorded). Some clones in this sample may be carry-over from other donors' samples.

This sequence joins TRBV4-1 and TRBJ1-5; D remains ambiguous. CDR1 and CDR2 from the germline V gene are MGHRA and YSYEKL. V was shortened by 0 bases and J by 7 bases, with 13 bases between the two germline ends. CDR3 size: 15 residues. The chain's CDR3 is CASSQDDGFGQPQHF. DNA for the CDR3: TGCGCCAGCAGCCAAGATGACGGTTTCGGACAGCCCCAGCATTTT.

This clonotype was detected only a few times. The chain carries TRBV4-2 and TRBJ2-5; 10 bases agree with TRBD2. The CDR3 consists of 19 residues. Germline assignment: CDR1 LGHNA and CDR2 YNFKEQ. J was trimmed by 0 bases and V by 0 bases; bases with no gene match: 10. The CDR3 reads CASSQESRLAGEYQETQYF. DNA of the CDR3: TGTGCCAGCAGCCAAGAGAGCCGGCTAGCGGGAGAGTACCAAGAGACCCAGTACTTC.

This clonotype has ten or more counts. J is TRBJ2-1 and V is TRBV12-3 or TRBV12-4; 9 bases map to TRBD1. There are 17 residues in the CDR3. V shed 3 bases and J 6 bases; nucleotides not matched to a gene: 12. The DNA of the CDR3 is TGTGCCAGCAGTTTTAGTTGGGGGACAGGGAGTAGCAATGAGCAGTTCTTC. Its translation is CASSFSWGTGSSNEQFF.

The V call is TRBV6-1, the J call TRBJ1-2; TRBD1 matches 7 bases. The CDR3 extends over 18 amino acids. Germline CDR1 MNHNS, CDR2 SASEGT. V trimming: 5 bases; J trimming: 5 bases; junction bases outside the gene matches: 20. CDR3 loop: CASSSEGPIGQGGYGYTF. The CDR3, as DNA: TGTGCCAGCAGTTCCGAAGGCCCCATCGGGCAGGGGGGGTATGGCTACACCTTC.

The sample holds a few counts of this clonotype. V usage is TRBV20-1 and J usage is TRBJ1-2; D ambiguous. The CDR3 is 8 amino acids. Germline V gives CDR1 DFQATT, CDR2 SNEGSKA (reference sequence). The V end was cut by 7 bases, the J end by 8 bases, with 5 bases between. The CDR3 is CSVVGYTF. The CDR3 DNA follows: TGCAGTGTCGTAGGCTACACCTTC.

The chain recombines TRBV20-1 with TRBJ2-5; D gene unclear. Trimming took 2 bases from V and 2 from J, leaving 3 bases between them. CDR3 length: 11 residues. CDR1 is DFQATT and CDR2 is SNEGSKA in the germline V gene (reference sequence). CDR3 sequence: CSARHQETQYF. The CDR3 nucleotides are TGCAGTGCTAGACATCAAGAGACCCAGTACTTC.

The chain combines TRBV14 with TRBJ2-2; D is possibly TRBD1 (6 bases). The germline gives CDR1 SGHDN, CDR2 FVKESK. V lost 6 bases, J lost 4 bases, and 15 bases lay in between. The CDR3 contains 15 residues. The CDR3 loop reads CASSMLQGSTGELFF. The CDR3 DNA follows: TGTGCCAGCAGTATGCTCCAGGGGAGCACCGGGGAGCTGTTTTTT.

The chain carries TRBV5-6 and TRBJ1-1; 8 positions agree with TRBD1. The germline CDR1 and CDR2 sequences are SGHDT and YYEEEE. V was clipped by 4 bases and J by 4 bases; unmatched bases: 9. This CDR3 region has 15 residues. The CDR3 loop reads CASSPGTGVRTEAFF. DNA of the CDR3: TGTGCCAGCAGCCCGGGGACAGGTGTTCGCACTGAAGCTTTCTTT.

Details on this clonotype: Because the CDR3's place on the DNA is in doubt, the DNA is left out and the CDR3 is given as listed by TCRdb. V usage is TRBV7-5 and J usage is TRBJ2-3. TRBV7-5 has pseudogene status. Both ends counted, the CDR3 spans 17 residues. CDR3 sequence reads: CISVSEAFVLATDTQYF.

This clonotype came up many times. J is TRBJ2-3 and V is TRBV28; TRBD1 might be the D (5 bases). V was shortened by 6 bases and J by 2 bases, with 12 bases between the two germline ends. Germline assignment: CDR1 MDHEN and CDR2 SYDVKM. The CDR3 is 14 residues long. CDR3 region: CASSLDRSTDTQYF. CDR3 in DNA: TGTGCCAGCAGCTTAGACAGATCCACAGATACGCAGTATTTT.

The V and J genes are TRBV27 and TRBJ1-5, with a weak D call TRBD1 (6 bases). This CDR3 spans 15 amino acids. Germline V gene data show CDR1 as MNHEY and CDR2 as SMNVEV (reference sequence). Trimming removed 2 bases from V and 6 bases from J, with 14 bases in between. In DNA, the CDR3 is TGTGCCAGCAGTTTAGGGGCAGGGGCGGGTCAGCCCCAGCATTTT. It is translated as CASSLGAGAGQPQHF.

The gene calls are TRBV7-4 and TRBJ1-4; the D gene is possibly TRBD1 (5 bases). Per the germline V gene, CDR1 is SGHVT and CDR2 is SQSDAQ. The length of the CDR3 is 17 residues. Deletions cut 1 base from V and 4 bases from J, with 16 bases between. CDR3: CASSLVGAGRLNEKLFF. CDR3 DNA sequence: TGTGCCAGCAGCTTAGTTGGGGCGGGACGGCTTAATGAAAAACTGTTTTTT.

The chain couples TRBV2 to TRBJ1-1, with D perhaps matching TRBD1 (5 bases). CDR1 is SNHLY and CDR2 is FYNNEI in the germline V gene. Between the trimmed V and J ends, which lost 3 bases and 1 base, there was a span of 12 bases. The CDR3 runs to 15 residues. CDR3 in DNA: TGTGCCAGCAGTGAGGGACCCCCTCAGAACACTGAAGCTTTCTTT. Translation: CASSEGPPQNTEAFF. The variable domain in full, completed from reference TRBV2 and TRBJ1-1, reads EPEVTQTPSHQVTQMGQEVILRCVPISNHLYFYWYRQILGQKVEFLVSFYNNEISEKSEIFDDQFSVERPDGSNFTLKIRSTKLEDSAMYFCASSEGPPQNTEAFFGQGTRLTVV.

The V gene is TRBV19, the J gene TRBJ2-3; D may be TRBD2 (6 bases). The V gene lost 3 bases and the J gene lost 2 bases, with 12 bases spanning the gap. CDR3 length: 15 amino acids. The germline V gene encodes CDR1 LNHDA and CDR2 SQIVND (reference sequence). Here the CDR3 DNA reads TGTGCCAGTAGTATGAGGGAGGATTTCACAGATACGCAGTATTTT. Its protein product is CASSMREDFTDTQYF.

The chain couples TRBV7-2 to TRBJ1-5; TRBD1 is a possible D gene (5 bases). CDR3 length equals 14 residues. Germline V gene lookup returns CDR1 SGHTA and CDR2 FQGNSA. The V end was cut by 5 bases, the J end by 6 bases, with 14 bases between. This CDR3 reads CASSLIGDSQPQHF. CDR3 sequence (DNA): TGTGCCAGCAGCCTCATCGGGGACTCTCAGCCCCAGCATTTT. Full variable domain (outside the CDR3, taken from reference TRBV7-2 and TRBJ1-5): GAGVSQSPSNKVTEKGKDVELRCDPISGHTALYWYRQSLGQGLEFLIYFQGNSAPDKSGLPSDRFSAERTGGSVSTLTIQRTQQEDSAVYLCASSLIGDSQPQHFGDGTRLSIL.

This clonotype was found a few times. This sequence joins TRBV27 and TRBJ2-5; possibly TRBD1 for D (6 bases). Germline values: CDR1 MNHEY, CDR2 SMNVEV (reference sequence). V was shortened by 2 bases and J by 2 bases, with 9 bases between the two germline ends. There are 14 residues in the CDR3. Here the CDR3 DNA reads TGTGCCAGCAGTTTAAGGGGGTGGCAAGAGACCCAGTACTTC. Translated: CASSLRGWQETQYF.

This clonotype was recorded a few times. The V and J genes are TRBV6-2 or TRBV6-3 and TRBJ2-2, with D tentatively TRBD2 (5 bases). The CDR3 has 14 residues. Trimming took off 0 bases at V and 3 bases at J, with 5 bases between the two ends. Germline CDR1 and CDR2: MNHEY and SVGEGT. The CDR3, as DNA: TGTGCCAGCAGTTACTCGAGGGACACCGGGGAGCTGTTTTTT. This gives the protein CASSYSRDTGELFF.

The rearrangement links TRBV4-1 to TRBJ2-1, with D possibly being TRBD2 (6 bases). This CDR3 comprises 16 residues. V lost 3 bases and J lost 4, with 16 bases in between. From germline, CDR1 is MGHRA and CDR2 YSYEKL. CDR3 bases: TGCGCCAGCAGCCAGAGGGTCGGAGGGGAGTACAATGAGCAGTTCTTC. Its protein is CASSQRVGGEYNEQFF.

The chain links TRBV6-6 to TRBJ2-3; maybe TRBD2 (6 bases). The germline CDR1 and CDR2 sequences are MNHNY and SVGAGI (reference sequence). This CDR3 spans 19 amino acids. The V end lost 3 bases, the J end lost 0 bases, and 22 bases lay between the germline ends. DNA of the CDR3: TGTGCCAGCAGTTATGGCATTGGCGGGACGACTCCTAGCACAGATACGCAGTATTTT. Its translation: CASSYGIGGTTPSTDTQYF.

There are a few counts of this clonotype. The chain recombines TRBV12-3 or TRBV12-4 with TRBJ2-2; D uncertain. CDR3 length: 14 amino acids. V was cut by 2 bases and J by 7 bases, with 11 bases left in between. The CDR3 nucleotides are TGTGCCAGCAGTTTACCACACGATGGCGGGGAGCTGTTTTTT. Protein: CASSLPHDGGELFF.